This T cell receptor beta chain was captured in a study of blood T cells in healthy people across ages. With respect to this clonotype: The antigen is unknown.

A sample-barcoded 5' primer and a J-beta primer mix were used in a second PCR of about 7 to 12 cycles. TCRdb re-derived calls from the 5' RACE reads in MiXCR, one entry per CDR3 protein. The sample has 1.2 million to 1.5 million distinct CDR3 sequences; 42% are singletons. V was cut by 4 bases and J by 4 bases, with 20 bases left in between. The germline V gene has CDR1 MNHEY and CDR2 SVGAGI. This CDR3 contains 18 residues. General observations from the study: The authors considered diversity estimates from one million T cells to be underestimates.

The TCR comes from a woman aged 18-29 years in good health. V gene TRBV6-5 combines with J gene TRBJ1-6, with a weak D call TRBD1 (5 bases). Material for sequencing was blood. Here the CDR3 DNA reads TGTGCCAGCAGTTCCCAGGGCCCAGGAGTAGGGTATAATTCACCCCTCCACTTT. Its translation: CASSSQGPGVGYNSPLHF.